These T cell receptor beta chains were read from a single sample in a study of CD8 T cells in Susac syndrome. TCRdb passed the immunoSEQ multiplex PCR reads through MiXCR, listing each CDR3 protein once. The sample contains a few hundred thousand distinct CDR3 sequences, around nine tenths of which appear only once. The sequencing input was CD8+ T cells from PBMCs. These receptors all stem from a human donor with multiple sclerosis. The CDR3 runs from the conserved cysteine through the conserved F or W.

V gene: TRBV4-3; J gene: TRBJ2-7; CDR3 protein: CASSQGVAASYEQYF
V gene: TRBV5-1; J gene: TRBJ2-4; CDR3 protein: CASSLTGLAGLSLENIQYF
V gene: TRBV23-1; J gene: TRBJ2-3; CDR3 protein: CASSQSWDRGIDTQYF
V gene: TRBV7-2; J gene: TRBJ1-2; CDR3 protein: CASSSRGTNYGYTF
V gene: TRBV30; J gene: TRBJ2-1; CDR3 protein: CAWSGGAGANNEQFF
V gene: TRBV7-3; J gene: TRBJ2-3; CDR3 protein: CASSLRGDTDTQYF
V gene: TRBV25-1; J gene: TRBJ2-2; CDR3 protein: CASSEYRAATGELFF
V gene: TRBV5-6; J gene: TRBJ2-7; CDR3 protein: CASSLRASYEQYF
V gene: TRBV6-6; J gene: TRBJ2-3; CDR3 protein: CASSHQNPITDTQYF
V gene: TRBV30; J gene: TRBJ2-1; CDR3 protein: CAWSNPSRSSYNEQFF
V gene: TRBV7-9; J gene: TRBJ2-7; CDR3 protein: CASSMDGPYEQYF
V gene: TRBV12-5; J gene: TRBJ1-1; CDR3 protein: CASGTGEAFF
V gene: TRBV4-1; J gene: TRBJ2-4; CDR3 protein: CASSEDGGLAKNIQYF
V gene: TRBV30; J gene: TRBJ2-5; CDR3 protein: CAWGQGDWTQYF
V gene: TRBV12-3/TRBV12-4; J gene: TRBJ2-7; CDR3 protein: CASSSSTGIVYEQYF
V gene: TRBV27; J gene: TRBJ2-5; CDR3 protein: CASSPRAQETQYF
V gene: TRBV7-9; J gene: TRBJ1-2; CDR3 protein: CASSSRDRWDYGYTF
V gene: TRBV19; J gene: TRBJ2-5; CDR3 protein: CASSILGPLGGYQETQYF
V gene: TRBV27; J gene: TRBJ1-1; CDR3 protein: CASSPKQGFTEAFF
V gene: TRBV23-1; J gene: TRBJ2-7; CDR3 protein: CARPFLGPNSYEQYF
V gene: TRBV7-2; J gene: TRBJ2-7; CDR3 protein: CASSQTAGVTYEQYF
V gene: TRBV19; J gene: TRBJ2-2; CDR3 protein: CASSIGQGELFF
V gene: TRBV5-6; J gene: TRBJ2-7; CDR3 protein: CASSVAGVNFYEQYF
V gene: TRBV2; J gene: TRBJ2-7; CDR3 protein: CASRGASGATYEQYF
V gene: TRBV9; J gene: TRBJ1-2; CDR3 protein: CASGSREDYGYTF
V gene: TRBV6-6; J gene: TRBJ1-1; CDR3 protein: CASSPQDRDIIEAFF